This note documents a single T cell receptor beta chain sequence. The antigen is unknown. This sample stems from a study of neoadjuvant nivolumab and ipilimumab in lung cancer. Points from the study as a whole: Pathologic regression was not significantly tied to TCR clonality. TCR receptors were sequenced in few samples.

The V gene lost 1 base and the J gene lost 3 bases, with 3 bases spanning the gap. CDR1 and CDR2 from the germline V gene are DFQATT and SNEGSKA (reference sequence). This CDR3 contains 11 residues. The table came from immunoSEQ multiplex PCR; TCRdb's copy has only in-frame clones and leaves some out. The data show 7,000 to 9,500 clones, with 84% seen just once and roughly 8% held by the top ten. The specimen comprised tumor tissue, sampled after neoadjuvant nivolumab, alone or with ipilimumab, at or shortly before surgery. The chain is built from TRBV20-1 and TRBJ1-2; no definite D call. This sequence was found in an adult with non-small cell lung cancer. In DNA, the CDR3 is TGCAGTGCTAGAGGGGACTATGGCTACACCTTC. This encodes CSARGDYGYTF.